These T cell receptor beta chains were read from a single sample in a study of T cells after yellow fever vaccination. TCRdb redid the calling of the 5' RACE reads with MiXCR, one entry per CDR3 protein. The sample includes 500,000 to 650,000 distinct CDR3 sequences, around a sixth of them seen just once. The material sequenced was PBMCs, taken 4 to 5 days after the first yellow fever vaccination. The receptor source for this set is a man younger than 35 who received the YFV17D yellow fever vaccine. Both conserved end residues are trimmed from each CDR3.

v_call cdr3_aa
TRBV6-1 ASRTRWSRGPYGYT
TRBV5-1 ASSLRGDYTDTQY
TRBV6-2/TRBV6-3 ASSYSGETGELF
TRBV12-3/TRBV12-4 ASTPDRSSYNEQF
TRBV18 ASSPALAGLNEKLF
TRBV25-1 ASSAQGSSGANVLT
TRBV6-1 ASSEGQPAVGYEQY
TRBV12-3/TRBV12-4 ASSSGSPLH
TRBV6-2/TRBV6-3 ASSRTRVRNTGELF
TRBV12-3/TRBV12-4 ASSLVGQGRYNEQF
TRBV20-1 SPYRGGGRYEQY
TRBV30 AWTGGDQETQY
TRBV5-1 ASSLGTGLHEQY
TRBV23-1 ASSRPRGEGRETQY
TRBV4-3 ASSRRVNEQF
TRBV29-1 SVVFGSGEADTQY
TRBV6-1 ASSVDRANEQY
TRBV11-1 ASSGPYKVNEQF
TRBV21-1 ASKFSADSRVTQY
TRBV7-6 ASSLVDRGLTEAF
TRBV29-1 SVDQGNTEAF
TRBV29-1 SYARGNRDTQY
TRBV7-9 ASSTQGERRRNIQY
TRBV19 ASIMSSGTYSNQPQH
TRBV12-3/TRBV12-4 ASSLGSGRLITGELF
TRBV5-1 ASSPPRSGTGVPYEQY
TRBV6-5 ASSNYRGQWTEAF
TRBV6-5 ASSFQELAGGRETQY
TRBV25-1 ASSPPHGTDTQY
TRBV2 ASSFVDRAPDTQY
TRBV6-1 ASSGVGHSSYNEQF
TRBV12-3/TRBV12-4 ASSFRPTTANSPLH
TRBV2 ASQTSGPHEQY
TRBV7-6 ASSLENGTGVYGYT
TRBV20-1 SASPGTNDEKLF
TRBV12-3/TRBV12-4 ASSGWSGGEETQY
TRBV9 ASSLGGVWETQY
TRBV12-3/TRBV12-4 ASRQGISYGYT
TRBV6-6 ASNPSDKSYEQY
TRBV20-1 SARGTSKETQY
TRBV5-6 ASSLIDRTEYGYT
TRBV6-1 ASSPFGTAVGNEQF
TRBV28 ASIPGSANTGELF
TRBV11-2 ASSLRLSSYEQY
TRBV7-2 ASSLDRGYEQF
TRBV4-3 ASSLRQGKEYYGYT
TRBV29-1 SGGLAGSRAQY
TRBV15 ATSSGGGNEKLF
TRBV5-1 ASSTGQGTSTDTQY
TRBV6-5 ASSYGRGNTGELF
TRBV20-1 SASGGGEETQY
TRBV5-1 ASRGQWDSPLH